Below, 13 T cell receptor beta chains from the same sample are listed, as sequenced in a study of regulatory T cells in long-lasting Graves disease. Arm-PCR of CDR3 regions and iRepertoire HTBI primers were the basis on which TCR beta libraries were built. TCRdb itself ran the multiplex PCR reads through MiXCR, one entry per CDR3 protein. The repertoire has about 220,000 distinct CDR3 sequences, 15% to 20% of them found once; the top ten carry about 10%. Time point noted: newly diagnosed GD, antithyroid drugs for less than 3 months. There was RNA extracted from PBMCs, and the TCR library was made from it. The same data also contributed to another study, on T cells in Graves' hyperthyroidism and ophthalmopathy.

The source was peripheral blood mononuclear cells (PBMCs), collected at new diagnosis, from a patient treated with antithyroid drugs. The receptors were gathered from a woman aged 25-40 years with Graves disease.

The chain recombines TRBV12-3 or TRBV12-4 with TRBJ1-1; 8 bases agree with TRBD1. After removal of 5 bases from V and 5 bases from J, the junction contained 7 bases not matched to a gene. This CDR3 has 14 residues. CDR3 in DNA: TGTGCCAGCAGTCCACAGGGGGTAAGGACTGAAGCTTTCTTT. Protein: CASSPQGVRTEAFF.

The sample holds many counts of this clonotype. The V and J genes are TRBV29-1 and TRBJ2-7; 7 bases agree with TRBD2. V shed 5 bases and J 0 bases; nucleotides not matched to a gene: 16. Germline loops: CDR1 SQVTM, CDR2 ANQGSEA. This CDR3 has 17 residues. This chain's CDR3 is CSVLLIAPSGFSYEQYF. The DNA of the CDR3 is TGCAGCGTTCTCCTGATAGCTCCTAGCGGTTTCTCCTACGAGCAGTACTTC.

This clonotype was seen at least ten times. The rearrangement joins TRBV5-1 to TRBJ1-1; possible D gene TRBD1, 5 bases. CDR1 and CDR2 from the germline V gene are SGHRS and YFSETQ. Trimming stripped 4 bases from V and 3 bases from J, with 22 bases between. This CDR3 has 17 residues. CDR3 residues: CASSVQGSGVGDTEAFF. CDR3 bases: TGCGCCAGCAGCGTGCAGGGTTCTGGAGTCGGGGACACTGAAGCTTTCTTT.

This chain uses TRBV12-3 or TRBV12-4 with TRBJ1-6; D might be TRBD1 (5 bases). CDR3 length: 15 residues. V was cut by 9 bases and J by 8 bases, with 20 bases left in between. This chain's CDR3 is CASTLLDTVHSPLHF. The CDR3 bases are TGTGCCAGTACCCTTCTGGACACCGTCCATTCACCCCTCCACTTT.

In this sample, this clonotype turned up many times. The J gene is TRBJ1-5, the V gene TRBV28; a possible D gene is TRBD1 (5 bases). Deletions cut 5 bases from V and 6 bases from J, with 20 bases between. Germline-derived CDR1 and CDR2 are MDHEN and SYDVKM. This CDR3 spans 16 amino acids. The CDR3 coding sequence is TGTGCCAGCAGTCACCGGGGATGGGGGACGGGTCAGCCCCAGCATTTT. It translates to CASSHRGWGTGQPQHF. Filled out from reference TRBV28 and TRBJ1-5, the complete variable domain reads DVKVTQSSRYLVKRTGEKVFLECVQDMDHENMFWYRQDPGLGLRLIYFSYDVKMKEKGDIPEGYSVSREKKERFSLILESASTNQTSMYLCASSHRGWGTGQPQHFGDGTRLSIL.

The chain has TRBV6-1 and TRBJ2-3; TRBD2 matches at 7 bases. The germline V gene encodes CDR1 MNHNS and CDR2 SASEGT. With 10 bases clipped from V and 4 bases from J, the junction kept 8 bases outside the gene matches. The CDR3 contains 13 residues. The CDR3 DNA follows: TGTGCCACCGCAGTCCGGGAGGCAGATACGCAGTATTTT. This gives the protein CATAVREADTQYF.

This clonotype was recorded at least ten times. This chain connects TRBV2 to TRBJ2-1; D unresolved. Near its end, the DNA agrees better with TRBJ2-5, so the J call may be wrong. Germline V gene data show CDR1 as SNHLY and CDR2 as FYNNEI. The CDR3 runs to 12 residues. This CDR3 reads CASRNPGETQYF. In nucleotides, the CDR3 is TGTGCCAGCAGGAATCCCGGTGAGACCCAGTACTTC.

In this sample, this clonotype turned up many times. The rearrangement links TRBV20-1 to TRBJ2-4, with 16 bases identical to TRBD2. Germline V gives CDR1 DFQATT, CDR2 SNEGSKA (reference sequence). The CDR3 contains 18 residues. The J segment lost 9 bases and the V segment lost 2 bases, leaving 13 bases of the junction unmatched. CDR3 in amino acids: CSARFPGTSGGASGIQYF. DNA of the CDR3: TGCAGTGCTAGATTCCCAGGGACTAGCGGGGGGGCATCAGGCATTCAGTACTTC.

The gene calls are TRBV28 and TRBJ2-7; TRBD1 matches 8 bases. This CDR3 is 13 amino acids long. CDR1 and CDR2 from the germline V gene are MDHEN and SYDVKM. V dropped 7 bases and J dropped 6; count of bases not matched to a gene: 8. The CDR3 loop is CASTPTGESEQYF. CDR3 sequence (DNA): TGTGCCAGCACCCCGACAGGGGAGAGCGAGCAGTACTTC.

This clonotype was counted many times. The chain employs TRBV27 and TRBJ2-3, with TRBD1 identical over 9 bases. V trimming: 1 base; J trimming: 5 bases; junction bases outside the gene matches: 4. In germline, CDR1 is MNHEY, CDR2 SMNVEV (reference sequence). The CDR3 is made up of 15 amino acids. In DNA form, the CDR3 reads TGTGCCAGCAGTTTATTGGGGACAGGGAAAGATACGCAGTATTTT. Protein: CASSLLGTGKDTQYF.

This clonotype was counted many times. This sequence joins TRBV6-1 and TRBJ2-5, with D possibly called TRBD1 or TRBD2 (5 bases each). Trimming removed 5 bases from V and 2 bases from J, with 12 bases in between. Germline CDR1 is MNHNS and CDR2 is SASEGT. CDR3 length: 14 amino acids. For the CDR3, the DNA is TGTGCCAGCAGTCCTGTGGGACCACAAGAGACCCAGTACTTC. Its translation: CASSPVGPQETQYF.

This clonotype was recorded many times. This chain links TRBV7-9 with TRBJ1-2; D is unclear. The CDR3 consists of 13 residues. Germline V gives CDR1 SEHNR, CDR2 FQNEAQ (reference sequence). Trimming shortened V by 6 bases and J by 2 bases, and 10 bases separated the two germline ends. The CDR3 DNA reads as TGTGCCAGCAGACTAGACAAGAACTATGGCTACACCTTC. It yields the protein CASRLDKNYGYTF.

The chain employs TRBV2 and TRBJ2-1; 11 bases line up with TRBD1. Germline CDR1 is SNHLY and CDR2 is FYNNEI. Trimming cost V 6 bases and J 5 bases; bases outside gene matches: 6. CDR3 size: 15 residues. CDR3 in DNA: TGTGCCAGCAGCGAGGGACAGGGGGGGGACAATGAGCAGTTCTTC. Translation: CASSEGQGGDNEQFF.